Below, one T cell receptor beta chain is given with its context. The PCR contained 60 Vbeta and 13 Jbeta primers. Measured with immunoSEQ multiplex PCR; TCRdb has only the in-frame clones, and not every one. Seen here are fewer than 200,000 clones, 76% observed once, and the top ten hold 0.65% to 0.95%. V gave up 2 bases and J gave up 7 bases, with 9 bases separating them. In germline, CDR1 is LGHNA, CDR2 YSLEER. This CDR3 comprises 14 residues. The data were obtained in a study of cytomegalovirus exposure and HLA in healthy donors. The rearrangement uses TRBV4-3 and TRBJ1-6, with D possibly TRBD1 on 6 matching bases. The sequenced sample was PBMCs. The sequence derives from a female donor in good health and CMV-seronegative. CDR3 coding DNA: TGCGCCAGCAGCCAAACTGACAGGAATTCACCCCTCCACTTT. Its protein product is CASSQTDRNSPLHF.